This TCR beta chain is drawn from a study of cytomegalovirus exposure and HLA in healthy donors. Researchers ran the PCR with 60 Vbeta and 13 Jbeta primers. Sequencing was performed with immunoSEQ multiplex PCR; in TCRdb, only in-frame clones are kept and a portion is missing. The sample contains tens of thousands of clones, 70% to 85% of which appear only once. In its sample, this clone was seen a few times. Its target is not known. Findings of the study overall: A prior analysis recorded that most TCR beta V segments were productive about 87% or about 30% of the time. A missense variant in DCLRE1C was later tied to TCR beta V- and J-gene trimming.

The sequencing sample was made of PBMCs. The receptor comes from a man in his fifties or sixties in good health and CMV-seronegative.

The CDR3 sequence is CAIRRTHSYNEQFF. The CDR3 DNA is TGTGCCATCCGACGGACTCATTCCTACAATGAGCAGTTCTTC. This chain uses TRBV6-6 with TRBJ2-1; the D gene is possibly TRBD2 (5 bases). The CDR3 is made up of 14 amino acids. V lost 10 bases to trimming and J lost 1 base, with 14 bases between them. Germline V CDR1 and CDR2: MNHNY, SVGAGI (reference sequence).